The rows below give T cell receptor beta chains drawn from one sample of a study of blood T cell repertoires in COVID-19. Here immunoSEQ multiplex PCR was the method, and the copy in TCRdb shows in-frame clones only, minus some. The sample has some 400,000 clones; 75% to 90% are singletons. Sample: PBMCs or T cells enriched from blood (not recorded which). Receptor source: a man aged 25 to 40 who had recovered from COVID-19. The CDR3 runs from the conserved cysteine through the conserved F or W. The D gene is left open where the match is weak. Some rows mark clone size as missing; the rest say once, few, many or name a class of expanded clone.

abundance: NA; d_gene: TRBD1; v_gene: TRBV11-2; j_gene: TRBJ1-2; CDR3aa: CASSYPGGAFGYTF; CDR3nt: TGTGCCAGCAGTTACCCAGGGGGCGCTTTTGGCTACACCTTC
abundance: once; d_gene: NA; v_gene: TRBV12-5; j_gene: TRBJ2-7; CDR3aa: CASGLDNYEQYF; CDR3nt: TGTGCTAGTGGTTTGGACAACTACGAGCAGTACTTC
abundance: NA; d_gene: NA; v_gene: TRBV30; j_gene: TRBJ1-5; CDR3aa: CAWSDYSNQPQHF; CDR3nt: TGTGCCTGGTCAGATTATAGCAATCAGCCCCAGCATTTT
abundance: NA; d_gene: NA; v_gene: TRBV6-5; j_gene: TRBJ1-5; CDR3aa: CASSYSQDNRSPQHF; CDR3nt: TGTGCCAGCAGTTACTCCCAGGACAACCGGTCGCCCCAGCATTTT
abundance: NA; d_gene: TRBD1; v_gene: TRBV5-5; j_gene: TRBJ1-1; CDR3aa: CASSKRTGSEAFF; CDR3nt: TGTGCCAGCAGCAAACGGACAGGAAGTGAAGCTTTCTTT
abundance: NA; d_gene: TRBD2; v_gene: TRBV2; j_gene: TRBJ2-1; CDR3aa: CAGPGLAVSRSYNEQFF; CDR3nt: TGTGCCGGCCCGGGACTAGCGGTCTCGAGGTCCTACAATGAGCAGTTCTTC
abundance: NA; d_gene: TRBD1; v_gene: TRBV28; j_gene: TRBJ1-1; CDR3aa: CASHRGLNTEAFF; CDR3nt: TGTGCCAGCCACAGGGGACTGAACACTGAAGCTTTCTTT
abundance: NA; d_gene: TRBD1; v_gene: TRBV19; j_gene: TRBJ1-1; CDR3aa: CASSDRAVATEAFF; CDR3nt: TGTGCCAGTAGTGACAGGGCGGTGGCCACTGAAGCTTTCTTT
abundance: NA; d_gene: NA; v_gene: TRBV5-4; j_gene: TRBJ2-2; CDR3aa: CASSMDSANTGELFF; CDR3nt: TGTGCCAGCAGCATGGACAGTGCGAACACCGGGGAGCTGTTTTTT
abundance: NA; d_gene: NA; v_gene: TRBV3-1/TRBV3-2; j_gene: TRBJ2-1; CDR3aa: CASSQAVSLENEQFF; CDR3nt: TGTGCCAGCAGCCAAGCGGTGTCGCTAGAAAATGAGCAGTTCTTC
abundance: NA; d_gene: TRBD2; v_gene: TRBV24-1; j_gene: TRBJ2-5; CDR3aa: CATSLAGGLQETQYF; CDR3nt: TGTGCCACCTCTTTAGCGGGAGGATTACAAGAGACCCAGTACTTC
abundance: NA; d_gene: NA; v_gene: TRBV5-1; j_gene: TRBJ1-5; CDR3aa: CASSLEPNNQPQHF; CDR3nt: TGCGCCAGCAGCTTGGAACCTAACAATCAGCCCCAGCATTTT
abundance: NA; d_gene: TRBD1; v_gene: TRBV11-2; j_gene: TRBJ2-5; CDR3aa: CASSRRDRVWGQETQYF; CDR3nt: TGTGCCAGCAGCCGCCGGGACAGGGTGTGGGGCCAAGAGACCCAGTACTTC
abundance: NA; d_gene: NA; v_gene: TRBV7-9; j_gene: TRBJ2-7; CDR3aa: CASSLSGSFNEQYF; CDR3nt: TGTGCCAGCAGCTTGTCGGGTAGCTTCAACGAGCAGTACTTC
abundance: once; d_gene: TRBD2; v_gene: TRBV10-3; j_gene: TRBJ2-1; CDR3aa: CAISSGEATQFF; CDR3nt: TGTGCCATCAGTAGCGGGGAGGCCACGCAGTTCTTC
abundance: NA; d_gene: TRBD2; v_gene: TRBV18; j_gene: TRBJ2-2; CDR3aa: CASSPLRREGRDTGELFF; CDR3nt: TGTGCCAGCTCACCACTTCGGCGGGAGGGCCGGGATACCGGGGAGCTGTTTTTT
abundance: NA; d_gene: NA; v_gene: TRBV19; j_gene: TRBJ1-4; CDR3aa: CASKNGQTGEKLFF; CDR3nt: TGTGCCAGCAAGAACGGGCAAACGGGGGAAAAACTGTTTTTT
abundance: NA; d_gene: NA; v_gene: TRBV28; j_gene: TRBJ1-1; CDR3aa: CASRQGSQHTEAFF; CDR3nt: TGTGCCAGCAGACAGGGTTCTCAGCACACTGAAGCTTTCTTT
abundance: NA; d_gene: TRBD1; v_gene: TRBV6-5; j_gene: TRBJ1-1; CDR3aa: CASSYRGPAEAFF; CDR3nt: TGTGCCAGCAGTTACAGGGGGCCCGCTGAAGCTTTCTTT
abundance: NA; d_gene: TRBD1; v_gene: TRBV6-5; j_gene: TRBJ2-7; CDR3aa: CASTRSWDRDYEQYF; CDR3nt: TGTGCCAGCACCCGAAGCTGGGACAGGGACTACGAGCAGTACTTC
abundance: NA; d_gene: NA; v_gene: TRBV18; j_gene: TRBJ2-1; CDR3aa: CASSPPGSLYEQFF; CDR3nt: TGTGCCAGCTCACCACCGGGGAGTTTGTATGAGCAGTTCTTC
abundance: once; d_gene: TRBD1; v_gene: TRBV4-1; j_gene: TRBJ2-7; CDR3aa: CASSQDSFTGTASYEQYF; CDR3nt: TGCGCCAGCAGCCAAGATAGTTTCACCGGGACAGCTAGCTACGAGCAGTACTTC
abundance: NA; d_gene: NA; v_gene: TRBV12-3/TRBV12-4; j_gene: TRBJ1-5; CDR3aa: CASSSSSGQPQHF; CDR3nt: TGTGCCAGCAGTTCGAGTAGTGGTCAGCCCCAGCATTTT